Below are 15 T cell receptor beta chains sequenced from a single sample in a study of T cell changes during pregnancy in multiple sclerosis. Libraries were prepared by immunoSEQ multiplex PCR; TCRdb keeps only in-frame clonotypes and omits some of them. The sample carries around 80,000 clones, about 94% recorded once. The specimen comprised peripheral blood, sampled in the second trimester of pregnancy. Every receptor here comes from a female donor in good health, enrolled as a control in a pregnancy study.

The chain's CDR3 is CASSRGTSGSGQYF. As DNA, the CDR3 is TGTGCCAGCAGCCGTGGGACTAGCGGGAGCGGGCAGTATTTT. V usage is TRBV7-2 and J usage is TRBJ2-3; 14 bases agree with TRBD2. Trimming at V came to 5 bases and at J to 11 bases, leaving 6 bases not matched to a gene. The CDR3 totals 14 residues. The V gene's germline CDR1 is SGHTA and CDR2 FQGNSA.

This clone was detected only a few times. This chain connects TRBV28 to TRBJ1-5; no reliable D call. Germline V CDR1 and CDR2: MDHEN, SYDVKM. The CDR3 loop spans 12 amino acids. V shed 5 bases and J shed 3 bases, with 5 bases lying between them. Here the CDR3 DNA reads TGTGCCAGCAGTATTATCAATCAGCCCCAGCATTTT. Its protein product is CASSIINQPQHF.

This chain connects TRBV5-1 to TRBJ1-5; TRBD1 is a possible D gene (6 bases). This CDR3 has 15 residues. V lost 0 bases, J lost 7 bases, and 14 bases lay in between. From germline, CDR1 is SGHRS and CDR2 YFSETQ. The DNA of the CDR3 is TGCGCCAGCAGCTTGGACAGGGCCTCGGGGCAGCCCCAGCATTTT. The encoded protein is CASSLDRASGQPQHF.

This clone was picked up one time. DNA for the CDR3: TGTGCCAGCAGTCAGTCGACAGGGTCCTACGAGCAGTACTTC. Its protein is CASSQSTGSYEQYF. The V gene is TRBV6-5, the J gene TRBJ2-7; TRBD1 agrees at 7 bases. Germline CDR1 and CDR2: MNHEY and SVGAGI. There are 14 residues in the CDR3. V shed 5 bases, J shed 1 base, and the junction held 5 bases outside the gene matches.

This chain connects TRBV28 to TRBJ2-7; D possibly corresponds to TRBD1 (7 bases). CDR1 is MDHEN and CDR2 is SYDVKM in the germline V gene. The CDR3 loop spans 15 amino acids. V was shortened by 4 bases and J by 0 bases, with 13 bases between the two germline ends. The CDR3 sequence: CASSYQGGLSYEQYF. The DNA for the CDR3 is TGTGCCAGCAGTTATCAGGGGGGCCTCTCCTACGAGCAGTACTTC.

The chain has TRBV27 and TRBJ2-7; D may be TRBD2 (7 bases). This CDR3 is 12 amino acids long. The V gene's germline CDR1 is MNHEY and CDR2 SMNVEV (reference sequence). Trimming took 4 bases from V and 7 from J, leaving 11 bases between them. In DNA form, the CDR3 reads TGTGCCAGCAGTTGGCGGGGGCAAGAGCAGTACTTC. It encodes CASSWRGQEQYF.

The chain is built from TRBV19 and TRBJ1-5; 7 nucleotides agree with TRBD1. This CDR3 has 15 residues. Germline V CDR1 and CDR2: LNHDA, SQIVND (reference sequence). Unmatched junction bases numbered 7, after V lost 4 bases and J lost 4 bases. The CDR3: CASSSRQGSNQPQHF. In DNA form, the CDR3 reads TGTGCCAGTAGTAGCCGACAGGGATCGAATCAGCCCCAGCATTTT.

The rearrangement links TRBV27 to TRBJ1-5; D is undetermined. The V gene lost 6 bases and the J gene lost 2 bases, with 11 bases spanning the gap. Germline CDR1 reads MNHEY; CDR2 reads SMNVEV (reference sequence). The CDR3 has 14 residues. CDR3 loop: CASRGVRGNQPQHF. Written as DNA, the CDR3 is TGTGCCAGCAGAGGAGTCCGGGGCAATCAGCCCCAGCATTTT.

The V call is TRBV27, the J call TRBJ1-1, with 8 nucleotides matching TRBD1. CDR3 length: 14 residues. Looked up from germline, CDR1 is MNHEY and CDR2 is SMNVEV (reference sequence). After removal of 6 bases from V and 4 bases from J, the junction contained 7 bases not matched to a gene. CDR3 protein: CASSPGDRSTEAFF. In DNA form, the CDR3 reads TGTGCCAGCAGCCCGGGGGACAGGAGCACTGAAGCTTTCTTT.

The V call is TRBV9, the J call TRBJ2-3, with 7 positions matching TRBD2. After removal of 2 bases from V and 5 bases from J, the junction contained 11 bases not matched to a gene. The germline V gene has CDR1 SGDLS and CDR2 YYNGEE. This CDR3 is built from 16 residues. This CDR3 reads CASSVGGFSVQDTQYF. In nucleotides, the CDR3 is TGTGCCAGCAGCGTCGGGGGGTTTTCCGTACAAGATACGCAGTATTTT.

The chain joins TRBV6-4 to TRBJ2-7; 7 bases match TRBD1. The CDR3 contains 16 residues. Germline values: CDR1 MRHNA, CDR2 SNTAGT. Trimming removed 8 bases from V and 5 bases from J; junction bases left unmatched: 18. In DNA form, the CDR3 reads TGTGCCAGCTGGGCCCGCTCGACAGGGCCCCTCCACGAGCAGTACTTC. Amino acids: CASWARSTGPLHEQYF.

This CDR3 is CATSAGSATNEKLFF. CDR3 in DNA: TGTGCCACCAGCGCGGGGTCTGCAACTAATGAAAAACTGTTTTTT. V gene TRBV15 combines with J gene TRBJ1-4; D is ambiguous. The CDR3 length is 15 residues. The ends were cut back, 5 bases at V and 0 bases at J, with 10 bases in the middle. CDR1 and CDR2 (germline): LNHNV, YYDKDF (reference sequence).

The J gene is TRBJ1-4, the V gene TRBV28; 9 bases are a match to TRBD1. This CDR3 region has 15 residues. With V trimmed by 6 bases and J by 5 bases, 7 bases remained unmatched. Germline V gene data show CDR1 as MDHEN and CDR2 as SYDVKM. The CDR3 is CASRGPGQGNEKLFF. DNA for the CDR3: TGTGCCAGCAGGGGGCCGGGACAGGGCAATGAAAAACTGTTTTTT.

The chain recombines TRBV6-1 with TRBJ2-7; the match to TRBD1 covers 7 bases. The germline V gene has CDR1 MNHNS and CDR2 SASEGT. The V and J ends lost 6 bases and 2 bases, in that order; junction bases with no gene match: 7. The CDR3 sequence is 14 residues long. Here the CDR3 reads CASSVFDRAYEQYF. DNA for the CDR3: TGTGCCAGCAGCGTTTTCGACAGGGCCTACGAGCAGTACTTC.

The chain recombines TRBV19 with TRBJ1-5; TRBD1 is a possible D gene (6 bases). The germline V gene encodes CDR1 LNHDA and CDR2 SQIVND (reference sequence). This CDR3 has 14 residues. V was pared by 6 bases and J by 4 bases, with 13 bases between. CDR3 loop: CASSPAQGNQPQHF. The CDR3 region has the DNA TGTGCCAGTAGCCCCGCACAGGGTAATCAGCCCCAGCATTTT.